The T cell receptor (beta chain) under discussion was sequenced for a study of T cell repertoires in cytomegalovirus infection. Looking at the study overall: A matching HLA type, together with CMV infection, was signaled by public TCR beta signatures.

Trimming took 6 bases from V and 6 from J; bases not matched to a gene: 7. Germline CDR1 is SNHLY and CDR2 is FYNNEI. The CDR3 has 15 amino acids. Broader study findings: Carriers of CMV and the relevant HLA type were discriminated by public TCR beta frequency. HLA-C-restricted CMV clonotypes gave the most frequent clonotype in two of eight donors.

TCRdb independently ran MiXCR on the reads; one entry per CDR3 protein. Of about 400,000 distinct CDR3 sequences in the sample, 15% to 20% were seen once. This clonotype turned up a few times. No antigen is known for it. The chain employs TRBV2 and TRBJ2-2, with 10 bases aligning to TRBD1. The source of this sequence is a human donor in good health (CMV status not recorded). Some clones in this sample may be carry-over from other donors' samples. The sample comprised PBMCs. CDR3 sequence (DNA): TGTGCCAGCAGGCCGGGGACAGGGGTCGCCGGGGAGCTGTTTTTT. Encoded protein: CASRPGTGVAGELFF.